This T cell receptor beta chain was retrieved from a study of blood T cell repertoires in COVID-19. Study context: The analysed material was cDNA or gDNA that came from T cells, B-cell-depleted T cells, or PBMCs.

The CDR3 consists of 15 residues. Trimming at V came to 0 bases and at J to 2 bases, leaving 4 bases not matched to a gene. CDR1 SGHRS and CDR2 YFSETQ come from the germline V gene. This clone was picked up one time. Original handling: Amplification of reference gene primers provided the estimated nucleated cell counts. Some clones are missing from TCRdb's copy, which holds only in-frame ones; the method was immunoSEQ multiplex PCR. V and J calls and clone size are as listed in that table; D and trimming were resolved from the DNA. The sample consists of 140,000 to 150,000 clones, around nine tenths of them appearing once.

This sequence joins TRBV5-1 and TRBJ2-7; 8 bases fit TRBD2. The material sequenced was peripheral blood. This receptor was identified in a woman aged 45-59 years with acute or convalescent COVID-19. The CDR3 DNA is TGCGCCAGCAGCTTGGGGCCAGCGGGAGCCTACGAGCAGTACTTC. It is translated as CASSLGPAGAYEQYF.